Below are 31 T cell receptor beta chains sequenced from a single sample in a study of identifying expanded T cells in peripheral blood. Clones were sequenced by immunoSEQ multiplex PCR, and TCRdb holds only the in-frame ones, with some missing. The table includes 90,000 to 100,000 clones, 88% detected once. Specimen: blood. These receptors all stem from a person aged 18 to 69 in good health.

This chain uses TRBV18 with TRBJ2-3, with D perhaps TRBD1 (5 bases). CDR1 is KGHSH and CDR2 is LQKENI in the germline V gene. The germline V and J ends were trimmed by 0 bases and 5 bases, with 9 bases remaining between them. CDR3 size: 14 residues. CDR3 DNA: TGTGCCAGCTCACCACCCCAGGGCGGAGATACGCAGTATTTT. Amino acid sequence: CASSPPQGGDTQYF.

CDR3 coding DNA: TGTGCCAGCACAGCGCACCAGGCTCCGAACACTGAAGCTTTCTTT. Its protein product is CASTAHQAPNTEAFF. The V and J genes are TRBV25-1 and TRBJ1-1; D is undetermined. Germline-derived CDR1 and CDR2 are MGHDK and SYGVNS. This CDR3 is built from 15 residues. V lost 7 bases and J 1 base, leaving 16 bases between the germline ends.

The chain joins TRBV4-2 to TRBJ1-5; TRBD1 might be the D (5 bases). Germline CDR1 is LGHNA and CDR2 is YNFKEQ. Between the trimmed V and J ends, which lost 0 bases and 6 bases, there was a span of 12 bases. CDR3 length: 15 amino acids. The CDR3 nucleotides read TGTGCCAGCAGCCAAGATGGGGGAGCGGGTCAGCCCCAGCATTTT. Amino acid sequence: CASSQDGGAGQPQHF.

This clone was seen a single time. V gene TRBV5-1 combines with J gene TRBJ2-7; 11 nucleotides agree with TRBD2. The trim removed 0 bases at V and 4 bases at J, leaving 0 bases unmatched. Germline CDR1 reads SGHRS; CDR2 reads YFSETQ. The CDR3 is 14 residues long. Here the CDR3 DNA reads TGCGCCAGCAGCTTGGGGACTAGCGGGTACGAGCAGTACTTC. It encodes CASSLGTSGYEQYF.

The rearrangement uses TRBV5-4 and TRBJ1-2; TRBD1 agrees at 10 bases. Germline values: CDR1 SGHNT, CDR2 YYREEE (reference sequence). The CDR3 is 16 residues long. Trimming took 0 bases from V and 4 from J; bases not matched to a gene: 6. CDR3 nucleotide sequence: TGTGCCAGCAGCTTGGACCCGGGACAGGGGCCCTATGGCTACACCTTC. Translation: CASSLDPGQGPYGYTF.

This chain joins TRBV27 and TRBJ2-7; 7 bases are a match to TRBD1. CDR3 length equals 14 residues. Germline loops: CDR1 MNHEY, CDR2 SMNVEV (reference sequence). V lost 8 bases and J lost 2; bases outside the gene matches: 9. The DNA for the CDR3 is TGTGCCAGCCTCCGGACAGGCGAAGCCTACGAGCAGTACTTC. Protein: CASLRTGEAYEQYF.

The V gene is TRBV19, the J gene TRBJ1-1; D is ambiguous. There are 14 residues in the CDR3. V was shortened by 1 base and J by 1 base, with 7 bases between the two germline ends. Germline V gene lookup returns CDR1 LNHDA and CDR2 SQIVND (reference sequence). This CDR3 is CASSIGRGNTEAFF. CDR3 coding DNA: TGTGCCAGTAGTATAGGACGGGGGAACACTGAAGCTTTCTTT. The complete variable domain, with remaining parts taken from reference TRBV19 and TRBJ1-1, reads DGGITQSPKYLFRKEGQNVTLSCEQNLNHDAMYWYRQDPGQGLRLIYYSQIVNDFQKGDIAEGYSVSREKKESFPLTVTSAQKNPTAFYLCASSIGRGNTEAFFGQGTRLTVV.

This clone was observed a single time. The chain links TRBV27 to TRBJ2-1, with 10 bases matching TRBD2. The CDR3 totals 16 residues. V shed 3 bases, J shed 8 bases, and the junction held 10 bases outside the gene matches. CDR1 is MNHEY and CDR2 is SMNVEV in the germline V gene (reference sequence). DNA of the CDR3: TGTGCCAGCAGTTTGTCGACTAGCGGGTGGGGAGATGAGCAGTTCTTC. This gives the protein CASSLSTSGWGDEQFF.

V and J are TRBV6-4 and TRBJ2-2, with a tentative D call TRBD1 (5 bases). This CDR3 region has 13 residues. V was trimmed by 3 bases and J by 5 bases, leaving 7 bases between them. CDR1 is MRHNA, CDR2 SNTAGT, per germline. CDR3 in DNA: TGTGCCAGCAGTGAAAAGGGGACCGGGGAGCTGTTTTTT. Protein product: CASSEKGTGELFF.

This clone was seen only once. The chain joins TRBV5-1 to TRBJ1-2, with D unresolved. V was cut by 4 bases and J by 0 bases, with 10 bases left in between. The CDR3 runs 14 residues. Germline V gives CDR1 SGHRS, CDR2 YFSETQ. The CDR3 sequence: CASSPDGANYGYTF. In DNA form, the CDR3 reads TGCGCCAGCAGCCCCGACGGAGCTAACTATGGCTACACCTTC.

The V and J genes are TRBV18 and TRBJ1-2; 7 nucleotides agree with TRBD1. V lost 2 bases, J lost 6 bases, and 3 bases stayed unmatched. CDR1 and CDR2 (germline): KGHSH, LQKENI. The CDR3 consists of 13 residues. The CDR3 reads CASSPKQGHGYTF. CDR3 coding DNA: TGTGCCAGCTCACCAAAACAGGGGCATGGCTACACCTTC. The full variable domain, in which reference TRBV18 and TRBJ1-2 provide the parts outside the CDR3, is NAGVMQNPRHLVRRRGQEARLRCSPMKGHSHVYWYRQLPEEGLKFMVYLQKENIIDESGMPKERFSAEFPKEGPSILRIQQVVRGDSAAYFCASSPKQGHGYTFGSGTRLTVV.

J is TRBJ2-2 and V is TRBV27; no firm D call. Trimming pared 2 bases from V and 5 bases from J, leaving 9 bases between. CDR3 size: 14 residues. CDR1 is MNHEY and CDR2 is SMNVEV in the germline V gene (reference sequence). CDR3 DNA sequence: TGTGCCAGCAGTTTACTCCATGGAACCGGGGAGCTGTTTTTT. It yields the protein CASSLLHGTGELFF.

The count of this clone is one. As DNA, the CDR3 is TGTGCCAGCAGCTTGATGAGGGCGGGGGATCGGTGGGAGACCCAGTACTTC. Its translation is CASSLMRAGDRWETQYF. This chain uses TRBV5-4 with TRBJ2-5; 7 positions agree with TRBD2. The J segment lost 5 bases and the V segment lost 1 base, leaving 14 bases of the junction unmatched. CDR1 is SGHNT and CDR2 is YYREEE in the germline V gene (reference sequence). The CDR3 sequence is 17 residues long.

This clone came up a few times. The genes are TRBV10-1 and TRBJ2-7; a possible D gene is TRBD2 (6 bases). CDR1 and CDR2 (germline): WNHNN, SYGVQD (reference sequence). This CDR3 is 13 amino acids long. V lost 4 bases and J lost 5, with 12 bases in between. Written as DNA, the CDR3 is TGCGCCAGCAGTGTATCGGGGGACCACGAGCAGTACTTC. Translation gives CASSVSGDHEQYF.

The chain combines TRBV7-2 with TRBJ2-2, with 10 nucleotides matching TRBD2. There are 17 residues in the CDR3. Unmatched junction bases numbered 11, after V lost 5 bases and J lost 5 bases. Germline CDR1 is SGHTA and CDR2 is FQGNSA. Written as DNA, the CDR3 is TGTGCCAGCAGCCCCCCGGGGCTAGCGGGGGAAACCGGGGAGCTGTTTTTT. It codes for CASSPPGLAGETGELFF.

The chain employs TRBV6-1 and TRBJ1-4; 10 bases are a match to TRBD1. The J segment lost 4 bases and the V segment lost 8 bases, leaving 4 bases of the junction unmatched. CDR1 MNHNS and CDR2 SASEGT come from the germline V gene. This CDR3 comprises 14 residues. The CDR3 region is CASGGTGDNEKLFF. Here the CDR3 DNA reads TGTGCCAGCGGAGGGACAGGGGATAATGAAAAACTGTTTTTT.

This chain links TRBV30 with TRBJ2-1; D possibly corresponds to TRBD1 (6 bases). Trimming cost V 3 bases and J 2 bases, with 11 bases left between them. CDR1 and CDR2 from the germline V gene are GTSNPN and SVGIG (reference sequence). The CDR3 is 14 amino acids. The chain's CDR3 is CAWRVRGTYNEQFF. As DNA, the CDR3 is TGTGCCTGGAGGGTCAGGGGTACCTACAATGAGCAGTTCTTC.

V is TRBV7-9 and J is TRBJ1-3; 7 bases map to TRBD1. CDR1 SEHNR and CDR2 FQNEAQ come from the germline V gene (reference sequence). Trimming took 5 bases from V and 0 from J; bases not matched to a gene: 4. CDR3 size: 15 residues. As DNA, the CDR3 is TGTGCCAGCAGCCTCCCAGGGGGCTCTGGAAACACCATATATTTT. Its protein is CASSLPGGSGNTIYF.

This clone was counted a few times. The CDR3 here is CASGSGTGAVNEQFF. The CDR3 bases are TGTGCCAGCGGGTCCGGGACAGGGGCGGTAAATGAGCAGTTCTTC. The rearrangement joins TRBV6-4 to TRBJ2-1, with 10 bases that match TRBD1. The CDR3 runs to 15 residues. The V gene end was trimmed by 8 bases and the J gene end by 7 bases; junction bases not matched to a gene: 11. Germline V CDR1 and CDR2: MRHNA, SNTAGT.

In this sample, this clone turned up a few times. CDR3 coding DNA: TGTGCCAGCAGCTCGGGACTAGCGGGCTACAATGAGCAGTTCTTC. Translation: CASSSGLAGYNEQFF. The chain employs TRBV7-3 and TRBJ2-1; 12 bases fit TRBD2. The CDR3 extends over 15 amino acids. Germline V CDR1 and CDR2: SGHTA, FQGTGA. After removal of 4 bases from V and 3 bases from J, the junction contained 1 base not matched to a gene.

This chain uses TRBV18 with TRBJ1-2, with D perhaps matching TRBD1 (5 bases). The germline CDR1 and CDR2 sequences are KGHSH and LQKENI. The CDR3 is 17 residues long. Trimming stripped 2 bases from V and 2 bases from J, with 18 bases between. DNA for the CDR3: TGTGCCAGCTCACCAATCAGGGCTACTCCCTGGAACTATGGCTACACCTTC. It specifies CASSPIRATPWNYGYTF.

The genes are TRBV7-9 and TRBJ2-7, with TRBD2 as a possible D gene (6 bases). The CDR3 sequence is 14 residues long. CDR1 and CDR2 from the germline V gene are SEHNR and FQNEAQ (reference sequence). Deletions cut 0 bases from V and 6 bases from J, with 12 bases between. CDR3 protein: CASSLAGGGGEQYF. CDR3 coding DNA: TGTGCCAGCAGCTTAGCGGGTGGGGGAGGCGAGCAGTACTTC.

The chain carries TRBV28 and TRBJ1-5; D is uncertain. CDR3 length: 13 amino acids. V was clipped by 3 bases and J by 10 bases, with 13 bases between them. Per the germline V gene, CDR1 is MDHEN and CDR2 is SYDVKM. In nucleotides, the CDR3 is TGTGCCAGCAGTTTGGCCCCGCCGAGCCCCCAGCATTTT. It encodes CASSLAPPSPQHF. The full variable domain, rest sourced from reference TRBV28 and TRBJ1-5, is DVKVTQSSRYLVKRTGEKVFLECVQDMDHENMFWYRQDPGLGLRLIYFSYDVKMKEKGDIPEGYSVSREKKERFSLILESASTNQTSMYLCASSLAPPSPQHFGDGTRLSIL.

The V call is TRBV5-5, the J call TRBJ1-1; 7 bases line up with TRBD1. The J segment lost 1 base and the V segment lost 2 bases, leaving 5 bases of the junction unmatched. The CDR3 runs to 15 residues. CDR1 and CDR2 (germline): SGHKS, YYEKEE (reference sequence). CDR3 nucleotide sequence: TGTGCCAGCAGCTTTACAGGGGTGCGGAACACTGAAGCTTTCTTT. It is translated as CASSFTGVRNTEAFF. Based on the CDR3 plus reference TRBV5-5 and TRBJ1-1, the full variable domain is DAGVTQSPTHLIKTRGQQVTLRCSPISGHKSVSWYQQVLGQGPQFIFQYYEKEERGRGNFPDRFSARQFPNYSSELNVNALLLGDSALYLCASSFTGVRNTEAFFGQGTRLTVV.

This rearrangement joins TRBV6-1 to TRBJ2-7; possible D gene TRBD2, 5 bases. This CDR3 is 17 amino acids long. V lost 2 bases and J 3 bases, leaving 20 bases between the germline ends. Germline CDR1 is MNHNS and CDR2 is SASEGT. CDR3 sequence: CASSERVPRGPVYEQYF. DNA for the CDR3: TGTGCCAGCAGTGAACGAGTACCACGCGGGCCGGTCTACGAGCAGTACTTC.

This clone was counted once. The V call is TRBV7-2, the J call TRBJ2-7; a possible D gene is TRBD2 (6 bases). The germline V gene encodes CDR1 SGHTA and CDR2 FQGNSA. CDR3 length equals 15 residues. The V end was cut by 1 base, the J end by 3 bases, with 13 bases between. The CDR3 is CASSLVREAFYEQYF. The CDR3 DNA is TGTGCCAGCAGCTTAGTAAGGGAGGCCTTCTACGAGCAGTACTTC.

CDR3 in amino acids: CASSPGTGNQPQHF. CDR3 DNA sequence: TGTGCCAGCAGCCCCGGGACGGGGAATCAGCCCCAGCATTTT. The rearrangement joins TRBV7-9 to TRBJ1-5; the D gene is possibly TRBD1 (5 bases). The V end was cut by 5 bases, the J end by 4 bases, with 12 bases between. Germline values: CDR1 SEHNR, CDR2 FQNEAQ (reference sequence). The length of the CDR3 is 14 residues.

This clone was recorded only once. The chain is built from TRBV28 and TRBJ2-1; 8 bases fit TRBD2. This CDR3 spans 15 amino acids. The V segment lost 6 bases and the J segment 4 bases; nucleotides outside the gene matches: 8. Germline V gene data show CDR1 as MDHEN and CDR2 as SYDVKM. Here the CDR3 DNA reads TGTGCCAGCAGCCTTACCGGGACTAGGTACAATGAGCAGTTCTTC. This gives the protein CASSLTGTRYNEQFF. The variable domain in full, completed from reference TRBV28 and TRBJ2-1, reads DVKVTQSSRYLVKRTGEKVFLECVQDMDHENMFWYRQDPGLGLRLIYFSYDVKMKEKGDIPEGYSVSREKKERFSLILESASTNQTSMYLCASSLTGTRYNEQFFGPGTRLTVL.

V usage is TRBV6-6 and J usage is TRBJ2-7; the D gene could be TRBD1 or TRBD2 (6 bases each). Deletions cut 5 bases from V and 6 bases from J, with 17 bases between. This CDR3 contains 14 residues. Germline values: CDR1 MNHNY, CDR2 SVGAGI (reference sequence). The CDR3 loop reads CASSNGGLLAEQYF. In DNA, the CDR3 is TGTGCCAGCAGTAACGGGGGCCTCTTGGCCGAGCAGTACTTC.

The chain joins TRBV19 to TRBJ2-7, with D possibly TRBD1 on 5 matching bases. Germline V gene data show CDR1 as LNHDA and CDR2 as SQIVND (reference sequence). Deletions cut 1 base from V and 0 bases from J, with 10 bases between. The CDR3 extends over 15 amino acids. The DNA of the CDR3 is TGTGCCAGTAGTATAGTCGGCAGGGACTCCTACGAGCAGTACTTC. Encoded protein: CASSIVGRDSYEQYF.

V and J are TRBV4-1 and TRBJ2-7; D might be TRBD2 (6 bases). V lost 1 base and J lost 7, with 11 bases in between. The CDR3 has 13 amino acids. In germline, CDR1 is MGHRA, CDR2 YSYEKL. The CDR3 nucleotides read TGCGCCAGCAGCCAAGGGAGGGCCCGAGAGCAGTACTTC. Translation gives CASSQGRAREQYF.